Described below is a single T cell receptor (beta chain) sequence and its context. The data were taken from a study of blood T cell repertoires in COVID-19. Study-wide context: Sources were T cells, B-cell-depleted T cells, or PBMCs; the material itself was cDNA or gDNA.

TCRdb keeps only in-frame clones here, not all; method: immunoSEQ multiplex PCR. The repertoire has about 33,000 clones, around four fifths of them found once; the top ten carry 30% to 40%. The germline CDR1 and CDR2 sequences are LGHDT and YNNKEL (reference sequence). The CDR3 is made up of 14 amino acids. V was clipped by 2 bases and J by 4 bases, with 6 bases between them. The sequence was obtained from a man aged 80 or over with acute or convalescent COVID-19. Sequencing was done on a sample of peripheral blood. The chain uses TRBV3-1 (or the pseudogene TRBV3-2) and TRBJ2-6; D uncertain. This chain's CDR3 is CASSQPQGANVLTF. CDR3 DNA: TGTGCCAGCAGCCAACCCCAGGGGGCCAACGTCCTGACTTTC.